A single sample is the source of the 13 T cell receptor beta chains below, sequenced in a study of T cells expressing NK-cell markers. TCRdb re-called the 5' RACE reads and shows each CDR3 protein once, DNA omitted. The sample spans just under 150,000 distinct CDR3 sequences; the ten largest clones claim around 10%. Material: blood T cells: a sorted CD56 or NKG2C T cell subset, CD4+ or CD8+ T cells, or bulk PBMC T cells (not recorded which). These receptors all stem from a young man in good health.

This sequence joins TRBV19 and TRBJ1-1; there is no DNA to check the TCRdb D call of TRBD1. Germline lookup yields CDR1 LNHDA and CDR2 SQIVND (reference sequence). The CDR3 covers 15 residues. CDR3 sequence reads: CASSIEDRVWTEAFF.

This chain links TRBV11-2 with TRBJ2-1; TCRdb selects TRBD1, and the lack of DNA leaves this call unchecked. This CDR3 has 16 residues. CDR1 SGHAT and CDR2 FQNNGV come from the germline V gene. CDR3 in amino acids: CASNENPGQDYNEQFF. The variable domain in full, completed from reference TRBV11-2 and TRBJ2-1, reads EAGVAQSPRYKIIEKRQSVAFWCNPISGHATLYWYQQILGQGPKLLIQFQNNGVVDDSQLPKDRFSAERLKGVDSTLKIQPAKLEDSAVYLCASNENPGQDYNEQFFGPGTRLTVL.

CDR3 in amino acids: CASSSGLAREQYF. The chain carries TRBV6-1 and TRBJ2-7; TCRdb gives TRBD2 as the D gene, but with no DNA this cannot be confirmed. Germline V lookup: CDR1 MNHNS, CDR2 SASEGT. This CDR3 comprises 13 residues.

The rearrangement uses TRBV7-9 and TRBJ1-1; with no DNA, the TCRdb D assignment of TRBD1 cannot be verified. In germline, CDR1 is SEHNR, CDR2 FQNEAQ (reference sequence). The CDR3 extends over 13 amino acids. The CDR3 sequence is CASSLGDTSGAFF.

The chain carries TRBV19 and TRBJ1-1; TCRdb's D call of TRBD1 is untestable without DNA. Germline loops: CDR1 LNHDA, CDR2 SQIVND (reference sequence). This CDR3 comprises 13 residues. The CDR3 region is CASRRGGNTEAFF.

This chain joins TRBV5-1 and TRBJ2-3; no DNA is available, so the TRBD1 call from TCRdb remains unchecked. This CDR3 region has 12 residues. The V gene's germline CDR1 is SGHRS and CDR2 YFSETQ. CDR3 loop: CASSFGTGRRYF.

The J gene is TRBJ1-4, the V gene TRBV7-9; the D call of TRBD1 rests on TCRdb alone, since no DNA is present to check it. The CDR3 is 13 residues long. The germline gives CDR1 SEHNR, CDR2 FQNEAQ (reference sequence). CDR3 residues: CASSNPGREKLFF.

V gene TRBV7-8 combines with J gene TRBJ2-3. The CDR3 sequence is 14 residues long. CDR1 and CDR2 from the germline V gene are SGHVS and FQNEAQ. This chain's CDR3 is CASRAIKSTDTQYF.

V usage is TRBV14 and J usage is TRBJ1-1; as DNA is missing, the TRBD1 call by TCRdb cannot be tested. The CDR3 loop spans 13 amino acids. CDR1 is SGHDN and CDR2 is FVKESK in the germline V gene. The CDR3 here is CASSQYRGTEAFF.

The J gene is TRBJ1-2, the V gene TRBV7-9. The CDR3 totals 14 residues. The germline V gene encodes CDR1 SEHNR and CDR2 FQNEAQ (reference sequence). CDR3: CASSTGGLGYGYTF.

The chain employs TRBV30 and TRBJ2-1; the D call from TCRdb, TRBD2, cannot be confirmed without DNA. This CDR3 spans 17 amino acids. Germline CDR1 is GTSNPN and CDR2 is SVGIG (reference sequence). The CDR3 loop reads CAWGRNPGLAGDGEQFF.

The chain recombines TRBV5-1 with TRBJ2-1; TCRdb proposes TRBD2, but this gene call is untestable without DNA. Germline V gives CDR1 SGHRS, CDR2 YFSETQ. This CDR3 region has 18 residues. CDR3 in amino acids: CASSPAEGRASSYNEQFF.

The V gene is TRBV6-1, the J gene TRBJ2-7; TCRdb returns TRBD1, unconfirmable since there is no DNA. The CDR3 spans 15 residues. Germline loops: CDR1 MNHNS, CDR2 SASEGT. The CDR3 sequence is CASSKTGGPSYEQYF.